The 12 T cell receptor beta chains in this list originate from one sample, sequenced in a study of T cells in lung cancer brain metastases. Measured with immunoSEQ multiplex PCR; TCRdb has only the in-frame clones, and not every one. The sample has around 900 clones, just over 90% seen once. The sequencing input was tumor tissue from the primary lung tumor. These receptors were obtained from a middle-aged woman with non-small cell lung cancer.

The chain employs TRBV9 and TRBJ2-1; 7 nucleotides line up with TRBD2. There are 15 residues in the CDR3. The ends lost 0 bases at V and 4 bases at J; junction bases unmatched: 4. CDR1 is SGDLS and CDR2 is YYNGEE in the germline V gene. The CDR3 region is CASSVAAGEYNEQFF. The CDR3 DNA sequence: TGTGCCAGCAGCGTAGCGGCGGGAGAGTACAATGAGCAGTTCTTC.

The chain is built from TRBV29-1 and TRBJ1-5, with 11 nucleotides matching TRBD1. CDR1 and CDR2 (germline): SQVTM, ANQGSEA. The length of the CDR3 is 15 residues. J lost 4 bases, V lost 4 bases, and 6 bases had no gene match. CDR3 DNA: TGCAGCGTTGGGGGGACAGGGGGGACGAATCAGCCCCAGCATTTT. Its protein product is CSVGGTGGTNQPQHF.

This chain joins TRBV7-9 and TRBJ1-5, with 8 bases aligning to TRBD1. With 6 bases clipped from V and 2 bases from J, the junction kept 12 bases outside the gene matches. Germline CDR1 reads SEHNR; CDR2 reads FQNEAQ (reference sequence). The CDR3 consists of 17 residues. CDR3 bases: TGTGCCAGCAGTTCCGGGACAGGAGGTTTCGGCAATCAGCCCCAGCATTTT. It yields the protein CASSSGTGGFGNQPQHF. The entire variable domain, with the rest obtained from reference TRBV7-9 and TRBJ1-5, is as follows: DTGVSQNPRHKITKRGQNVTFRCDPISEHNRLYWYRQTLGQGPEFLTYFQNEAQLEKSRLLSDRFSAERPKGSFSTLEIQRTEQGDSAMYLCASSSGTGGFGNQPQHFGDGTRLSIL.

DNA for the CDR3: TGTGCTAGTGGTTTGCCCGACCCTAGCTCCTACAATGAGCAGTTCTTC. It specifies CASGLPDPSSYNEQFF. The chain uses TRBV12-5 and TRBJ2-1; D is uncertain. The CDR3 length is 16 residues. Per germline, CDR1 LGHNT and CDR2 FRNRAP. The V end was cut by 2 bases, the J end by 0 bases, with 11 bases between. The whole variable domain, filled in from reference TRBV12-5 and TRBJ2-1, reads DARVTQTPRHKVTEMGQEVTMRCQPILGHNTVFWYRQTMMQGLELLAYFRNRAPLDDSGMPKDRFSAEMPDATLATLKIQPSEPRDSAVYFCASGLPDPSSYNEQFFGPGTRLTVL.

This chain connects TRBV6-6 to TRBJ1-1; D is perhaps TRBD1 (6 bases). Trimming removed 4 bases at V and 3 bases at J, with 15 bases between. Germline CDR1 reads MNHNY; CDR2 reads SVGAGI (reference sequence). The CDR3 contains 15 residues. The CDR3 region is CASSFTQGLDTEAFF. The CDR3 bases are TGTGCCAGCAGTTTCACACAGGGATTGGACACTGAAGCTTTCTTT.

About this clone itself: An end of the junction differs from the germline gene, which may be a read error. The rearrangement uses TRBV6-1 and TRBJ1-5, with 9 positions matching TRBD1. The CDR3 consists of 14 residues. From germline, CDR1 is MNHNS and CDR2 SASEGT. The CDR3 spells CASRRQGVNQPQHF. CDR3 coding DNA: TGTGCCAGCAGGAGACAGGGGGTTAATCAGCCTCAGCATTTT.

The chain is built from TRBV9 and TRBJ1-2; D is perhaps TRBD1 (6 bases). The ends were cut back, 0 bases at V and 2 bases at J, with 17 bases in the middle. The CDR3 is 17 residues long. Germline V gene sequence: CDR1 SGDLS, CDR2 YYNGEE. The CDR3 coding sequence is TGTGCCAGCAGCGTAGGTCAGGGGACCACCGCGAACTATGGCTACACCTTC. It yields the protein CASSVGQGTTANYGYTF.

This clone was seen just once. The J gene is TRBJ1-2, the V gene TRBV4-2; TRBD1 agrees at 11 bases. The ends lost 5 bases at V and 2 bases at J; junction bases unmatched: 4. The CDR3 runs to 15 residues. The germline CDR1 and CDR2 sequences are LGHNA and YNFKEQ. CDR3 amino acids: CASSTRDRGNYGYTF. DNA of the CDR3: TGTGCCAGCAGCACCCGGGACAGGGGGAACTATGGCTACACCTTC.

This clone appeared a single time. CDR3 amino acids: CASSFRDRGYEQYF. The DNA of the CDR3 is TGTGCCAGCAGCTTCCGGGACAGGGGCTACGAGCAGTACTTC. The rearrangement joins TRBV9 to TRBJ2-7; the match to TRBD1 covers 10 bases. V lost 4 bases and J lost 3; bases outside the gene matches: 4. CDR1 and CDR2 (germline): SGDLS, YYNGEE. The CDR3 runs to 14 residues.

The rearrangement uses TRBV29-1 and TRBJ2-1; D call uncertain. The CDR3 has 12 amino acids. Trimming pared 4 bases from V and 5 bases from J, leaving 9 bases between. From germline, CDR1 is SQVTM and CDR2 ANQGSEA. CDR3 loop: CSVGRSDNEQFF. CDR3 DNA: TGCAGCGTTGGACGTTCCGACAATGAGCAGTTCTTC.

The chain recombines TRBV4-2 with TRBJ2-2; D remains ambiguous. Germline loops: CDR1 LGHNA, CDR2 YNFKEQ. V was trimmed by 4 bases and J by 6 bases, leaving 15 bases between them. This CDR3 contains 15 residues. The CDR3 DNA reads TGTGCCAGCAGCCCGGTACCGGAGTCCGCCGGGGAGCTGTTTTTT. Encoded protein: CASSPVPESAGELFF.

The V and J genes are TRBV18 and TRBJ1-5; TRBD1 matches at 10 bases. The germline V gene encodes CDR1 KGHSH and CDR2 LQKENI. The CDR3 covers 16 residues. V lost 4 bases to trimming and J lost 6 bases; unmatched junction nucleotides: 9. The chain's CDR3 is CASSRGRQGASQPQHF. The CDR3 DNA is TGTGCCAGCTCACGCGGACGACAGGGGGCCTCTCAGCCCCAGCATTTT.